The 25 T cell receptor beta chains below all came from one sample that was sequenced in a study of a mutant IDH1 vaccine in newly diagnosed glioma. Time point given: week 35, safety follow-up. Topical imiquimod accompanied each vaccine dose, which consisted of 300 ug of mutant IDH1 20-mer peptide. Sequencing used immunoSEQ multiplex PCR; TCRdb keeps in-frame clones, though not all of them. The repertoire holds about 48,000 clones, with around 80% as singletons. No cognate antigen is known for these TCRs. The sample here was PBMCs, taken from a glioma patient whose treatment included an IDH1 peptide vaccine. Every receptor here comes from a man aged 40-49 years with glioma.

The V gene is TRBV7-6, the J gene TRBJ1-1; D might be TRBD1 (6 bases). V was trimmed by 5 bases and J by 4 bases, leaving 14 bases between them. CDR1 and CDR2 from the germline V gene are SGHVS and FNYEAQ. The CDR3 contains 14 residues. Written as DNA, the CDR3 is TGTGCCAGCAGCCCTTTGACAGGTGGCACTGAAGCTTTCTTT. Its translation: CASSPLTGGTEAFF.

The J gene is TRBJ2-5, the V gene TRBV27; D may be TRBD2 (6 bases). Germline V lookup: CDR1 MNHEY, CDR2 SMNVEV (reference sequence). This CDR3 region has 15 residues. The germline V and J ends were trimmed by 8 bases and 3 bases, with 19 bases remaining between them. The CDR3 DNA is TGTGCCAGCTCCCTCGAAGCCGGGAGCAAAGAGACCCAGTACTTC. Its protein product is CASSLEAGSKETQYF.

The chain employs TRBV6-5 and TRBJ1-1; D is perhaps TRBD1 (6 bases). The V and J ends lost 2 bases and 5 bases respectively, with 15 bases between them. Germline V gives CDR1 MNHEY, CDR2 SVGAGI. The CDR3 has 15 residues. The CDR3 sequence is CASSYGGGRGTEAFF. For the CDR3, the DNA is TGTGCCAGCAGTTACGGCGGGGGGCGAGGGACTGAAGCTTTCTTT.

This sequence joins TRBV5-1 and TRBJ2-2, with D tentatively TRBD1 or TRBD2 (5 bases each). V was trimmed by 1 base and J by 0 bases, leaving 7 bases between them. Per germline, CDR1 SGHRS and CDR2 YFSETQ. The CDR3 is made up of 15 amino acids. The CDR3 nucleotides are TGCGCCAGCAGCTTGCAGGGAGCGAACACCGGGGAGCTGTTTTTT. Translation: CASSLQGANTGELFF.

This chain links TRBV7-9 with TRBJ2-4, with D unresolved. V was clipped by 5 bases and J by 0 bases, with 5 bases between them. The length of the CDR3 is 13 residues. Germline V gene data show CDR1 as SEHNR and CDR2 as FQNEAQ (reference sequence). DNA of the CDR3: TGTGCCAGCAGCCCCCCAGCCAAAAACATTCAGTACTTC. Protein product: CASSPPAKNIQYF.

The rearrangement uses TRBV12-5 and TRBJ1-5; D possibly corresponds to TRBD1 (6 bases). From germline, CDR1 is LGHNT and CDR2 FRNRAP. The CDR3 has 15 residues. V dropped 7 bases and J dropped 7 bases, with 20 bases sitting between them. CDR3 sequence: CASADPRQVGQPQHF. The DNA for the CDR3 is TGTGCTAGTGCCGACCCACGACAGGTGGGACAGCCCCAGCATTTT.

The chain joins TRBV5-5 to TRBJ2-7; D is perhaps TRBD2 (7 bases). Trimming took 0 bases from V and 6 from J, leaving 13 bases between them. In germline, CDR1 is SGHKS, CDR2 YYEKEE (reference sequence). The CDR3 is 14 residues long. CDR3 sequence: CASSLVRGAGEQYF. The CDR3 nucleotides are TGTGCCAGCAGCTTGGTTCGGGGGGCAGGCGAGCAGTACTTC. Variable domain in full (rest from reference TRBV5-5 and TRBJ2-7): DAGVTQSPTHLIKTRGQQVTLRCSPISGHKSVSWYQQVLGQGPQFIFQYYEKEERGRGNFPDRFSARQFPNYSSELNVNALLLGDSALYLCASSLVRGAGEQYFGPGTRLTVT.

The V call is TRBV2, the J call TRBJ2-1; a possible D gene is TRBD1 (5 bases). Trimming took 6 bases from V and 0 from J, leaving 18 bases between them. The germline V gene encodes CDR1 SNHLY and CDR2 FYNNEI. This CDR3 has 17 residues. DNA of the CDR3: TGTGCCAGCAGAAAGACAGTGGTGGCGGACTCCTACAATGAGCAGTTCTTC. Protein sequence: CASRKTVVADSYNEQFF. Full variable domain (missing parts from reference TRBV2 and TRBJ2-1): EPEVTQTPSHQVTQMGQEVILRCVPISNHLYFYWYRQILGQKVEFLVSFYNNEISEKSEIFDDQFSVERPDGSNFTLKIRSTKLEDSAMYFCASRKTVVADSYNEQFFGPGTRLTVL.

The V call is TRBV5-8, the J call TRBJ2-5; no reliable D call. The germline V gene has CDR1 SGHTS and CDR2 YDEGEE. This CDR3 has 13 residues. V lost 0 bases and J lost 7, with 10 bases in between. This chain's CDR3 is CASSLERIGTQYF. Here the CDR3 DNA reads TGTGCCAGCAGCTTGGAACGCATCGGGACCCAGTACTTC.

The V and J genes are TRBV27 and TRBJ2-5; D possibly corresponds to TRBD1 (5 bases). The CDR3 is 14 residues long. Germline CDR1 reads MNHEY; CDR2 reads SMNVEV (reference sequence). Trimming removed 3 bases at V and 5 bases at J, with 13 bases between. The CDR3 loop reads CASSLDTLGETQYF. CDR3 coding DNA: TGTGCCAGCAGTTTGGACACCCTGGGGGAGACCCAGTACTTC.

V usage is TRBV6-5 and J usage is TRBJ1-2; TRBD1 aligns across 11 bases. Trimming at V came to 5 bases and at J to 5 bases, leaving 7 bases not matched to a gene. Germline V gene sequence: CDR1 MNHEY, CDR2 SVGAGI. The CDR3 covers 15 residues. CDR3 nucleotides: TGTGCCAGCAGTACGCGGACAGGGGGCGGGTATGGCTACACCTTC. Its translation: CASSTRTGGGYGYTF.

The chain employs TRBV7-2 and TRBJ1-1; D remains ambiguous. The V gene lost 4 bases and the J gene lost 0 bases, with 12 bases spanning the gap. This CDR3 is 15 amino acids long. Germline-derived CDR1 and CDR2 are SGHTA and FQGNSA. CDR3 coding DNA: TGTGCCAGCAGCTCATATGGAAGCTTGAACACTGAAGCTTTCTTT. This codes for CASSSYGSLNTEAFF.

CDR3 residues: CASSITTASYNEQFF. The DNA for the CDR3 is TGTGCCAGCAGTATAACGACAGCCTCCTACAATGAGCAGTTCTTC. The rearrangement joins TRBV6-5 to TRBJ2-1, with D possibly matching TRBD1 (5 bases). In germline, CDR1 is MNHEY, CDR2 SVGAGI. V was clipped by 5 bases and J by 0 bases, with 11 bases between them. The CDR3 spans 15 residues.

This clone was recorded once. The rearrangement joins TRBV6-5 to TRBJ1-5; D gene uncertain. The germline V gene encodes CDR1 MNHEY and CDR2 SVGAGI. The CDR3 sequence is 14 residues long. With 6 bases removed from V and 6 bases from J, the gap between germline ends came to 15 bases. In DNA, the CDR3 is TGTGCCAGCAGGCTCCGGGAAGGTGTTCAGCCCCAGCATTTT. It encodes CASRLREGVQPQHF.

The CDR3 nucleotides are TGTGCCAGCAGTGAATGGGGCTTTACAACAAGCGATGCCTACAATGAGCAGTTCTTC. Residues: CASSEWGFTTSDAYNEQFF. The J gene is TRBJ2-1, the V gene TRBV2; D might be TRBD1 (5 bases). The CDR3 has 19 residues. V lost 2 bases and J lost 2, with 22 bases in between. Germline V lookup: CDR1 SNHLY, CDR2 FYNNEI.

The chain uses TRBV5-1 and TRBJ1-3, with a possible D match to TRBD1 (6 bases). The CDR3 spans 15 residues. V gave up 4 bases and J gave up 0 bases, with 11 bases separating them. CDR1 SGHRS and CDR2 YFSETQ come from the germline V gene. Written as DNA, the CDR3 is TGCGCCAGCAGCCTCGGGACATTCTCTGGAAACACCATATATTTT. It encodes CASSLGTFSGNTIYF.

This rearrangement joins TRBV5-1 to TRBJ2-1; TRBD1 matches 12 bases. The CDR3 contains 17 residues. V dropped 4 bases and J dropped 3; count of bases not matched to a gene: 8. Germline CDR1 is SGHRS and CDR2 is YFSETQ. The CDR3 sequence: CASSPGTGGEYYNEQFF. The CDR3, as DNA: TGCGCCAGCAGCCCTGGGACAGGGGGCGAGTACTACAATGAGCAGTTCTTC. The variable domain in full, with the rest retrieved from reference TRBV5-1 and TRBJ2-1, is KAGVTQTPRYLIKTRGQQVTLSCSPISGHRSVSWYQQTPGQGLQFLFEYFSETQRNKGNFPGRFSGRQFSNSRSEMNVSTLELGDSALYLCASSPGTGGEYYNEQFFGPGTRLTVL.

Only one count was recorded for this clone. The chain combines TRBV5-1 with TRBJ2-5; 7 nucleotides agree with TRBD1. The CDR3 runs 12 residues. With 7 bases clipped from V and 2 bases from J, the junction kept 2 bases outside the gene matches. From germline, CDR1 is SGHRS and CDR2 YFSETQ. CDR3 sequence: CASGTEQETQYF. The CDR3 nucleotides are TGCGCCAGCGGGACAGAACAAGAGACCCAGTACTTC.

The chain combines TRBV7-2 with TRBJ2-1; D may be TRBD2 (5 bases). From germline, CDR1 is SGHTA and CDR2 FQGNSA. The CDR3 has 15 amino acids. Trimming pared 5 bases from V and 3 bases from J, leaving 14 bases between. CDR3 DNA sequence: TGTGCCAGCAGCGGAGGACTGGGCCTCTACAATGAGCAGTTCTTC. It translates to CASSGGLGLYNEQFF.

In this sample, this clone turned up once. The J gene is TRBJ2-7, the V gene TRBV10-3, with D uncertain. The germline CDR1 and CDR2 sequences are ENHRY and SYGVKD. Trimming stripped 4 bases from V and 0 bases from J, with 16 bases between. This CDR3 is 16 amino acids long. CDR3 sequence: CAISAKELSSSYEQYF. CDR3 coding DNA: TGTGCCATCAGTGCTAAAGAACTCTCGAGCTCCTACGAGCAGTACTTC.

The rearrangement uses TRBV5-1 and TRBJ2-2; 8 bases align to TRBD1. V was clipped by 4 bases and J by 4 bases; unmatched bases: 3. Germline CDR1 reads SGHRS; CDR2 reads YFSETQ. The CDR3 is 14 amino acids. CDR3 nucleotides: TGCGCCAGCAGCGTGCAGGGGGCCACCGGGGAGCTGTTTTTT. It yields the protein CASSVQGATGELFF.

The chain employs TRBV29-1 and TRBJ1-2; D not resolved. CDR1 is SQVTM and CDR2 is ANQGSEA in the germline V gene. Trimming cost V 6 bases and J 1 base, with 21 bases left between them. This CDR3 contains 16 residues. In DNA form, the CDR3 reads TGCAGCGTCCCGGCGGGGTCTGACTGGGTTAACTATGGCTACACCTTC. This sequence encodes CSVPAGSDWVNYGYTF.

The rearrangement uses TRBV19 and TRBJ1-2; TRBD1 matches 7 bases. After removal of 3 bases from V and 8 bases from J, the junction contained 15 bases not matched to a gene. The CDR3 covers 16 residues. Per germline, CDR1 LNHDA and CDR2 SQIVND (reference sequence). The CDR3 sequence: CASSIRTGERNPGYTF. Written as DNA, the CDR3 is TGTGCCAGTAGTATTCGGACAGGAGAAAGAAACCCCGGCTACACCTTC.

This clone was picked up one time. The rearrangement joins TRBV9 to TRBJ1-1; no clear D. This CDR3 has 14 residues. The V end was cut by 2 bases, the J end by 1 base, with 9 bases between. Germline CDR1 SGDLS, CDR2 YYNGEE. The DNA for the CDR3 is TGTGCCAGCAGCGTCACCGAATGGAACACTGAAGCTTTCTTT. Protein sequence: CASSVTEWNTEAFF.

V is TRBV10-1 and J is TRBJ2-3; 7 positions agree with TRBD2. With 4 bases clipped from V and 0 bases from J, the junction kept 10 bases outside the gene matches. The CDR3 spans 17 residues. From germline, CDR1 is WNHNN and CDR2 SYGVQD (reference sequence). The CDR3 DNA reads as TGCGCCAGCAGTGGGCTAGCGGACAACCCTAGCACAGATACGCAGTATTTT. Protein: CASSGLADNPSTDTQYF.